This T cell receptor (beta chain) was identified during a study of neurological immune-mediated disorders. This clonotype was detected only a few times. Its antigen is not identified. The DNA is omitted, as the CDR3 cannot be located on it reliably, and the CDR3 follows TCRdb's listing. For the sorted libraries, 1 million CD4+ or CD8+ T cells were used. Whole-study results and caveats: The absence of any CDR3 amino acid sequence shared by expanded clones across subjects suggests that repertoires were private in all groups. HTLV-1-associated myelopathy had the most TCR clonal expansion, and multiple sclerosis had the least, less than healthy controls.

5'RACE with 10-nucleotide random UMIs generated the cDNA. TCRdb used MiXCR to reprocess the 5' RACE reads, holding one entry per CDR3 protein. There are 35,000 to 45,000 distinct CDR3 sequences in the sample; 11% occur only once, and just under 4% lies in the top ten. Inclusive of both ends, the CDR3 amounts to 21 amino acids. Germline-derived CDR1 and CDR2 are SGHKS and YYEKEE (reference sequence). Input material: CD4+ T cells from blood. J is TRBJ1-1 and V is TRBV5-5; the D call TRBD1 from the table was never checked on the DNA. The receptor's source is a woman between 25 and 40 years old with HTLV-1-associated myelopathy (HAM/TSP). The CDR3 loop reads CASSFYICSARKGASDTEAFF.